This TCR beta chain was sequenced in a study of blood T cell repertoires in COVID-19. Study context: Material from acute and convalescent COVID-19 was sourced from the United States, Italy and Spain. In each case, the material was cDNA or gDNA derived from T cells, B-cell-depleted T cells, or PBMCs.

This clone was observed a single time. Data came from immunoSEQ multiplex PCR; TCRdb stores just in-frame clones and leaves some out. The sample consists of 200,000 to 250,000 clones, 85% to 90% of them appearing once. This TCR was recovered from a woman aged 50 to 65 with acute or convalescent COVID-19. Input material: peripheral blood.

The CDR3 nucleotides read TGTGCCTGGAGTACCGGGAACACAGATACGCAGTATTTT. Translating it yields CAWSTGNTDTQYF. The chain couples TRBV30 to TRBJ2-3, with D maybe TRBD2 (5 bases). Trimming took off 2 bases at V and 2 bases at J, with 8 bases between the two ends. Germline V gene data show CDR1 as GTSNPN and CDR2 as SVGIG (reference sequence). The CDR3 runs 13 residues.